Each of the 22 T cell receptor beta chains below was sequenced from the same sample in a study of T-cell memory formation after mild COVID-19. In TCRdb, the 5' RACE reads were re-called with MiXCR into one record per CDR3 protein. The profile covers 300,000 to 400,000 distinct CDR3 sequences, with around 14% appearing a single time and about 20% taken by the ten largest. The specimen sequenced was PBMCs or a T cell subset sorted from them (not recorded which). Receptors originate from a man aged 18 to 35 who had mild COVID-19 (a few samples of this study predate the infection). Cell type and time point are not known.

This clonotype was seen more than once but under ten times. The chain employs TRBV7-2 and TRBJ1-1; no firm D call. Trimming removed 4 bases from V and 1 base from J, with 25 bases in between. This CDR3 is 19 amino acids long. Germline V gene lookup returns CDR1 SGHTA and CDR2 FQGNSA. DNA for the CDR3: TGTGCCAGCAGCTCCCCGGGAAAAAGAACCGGCCCCCAGAACACTGAAGCTTTCTTT. Amino acids: CASSSPGKRTGPQNTEAFF.

V gene TRBV7-2 combines with J gene TRBJ2-1, with TRBD2 matching over 9 bases. V gave up 3 bases and J gave up 7 bases; unmatched junction bases: 7. Per germline, CDR1 SGHTA and CDR2 FQGNSA. The CDR3 spans 15 residues. CDR3 sequence (DNA): TGTGCCAGCAGCTTTAGAAGGAGCGGGGGGAATGAGCAGTTCTTC. It specifies CASSFRRSGGNEQFF.

This chain joins TRBV15 and TRBJ1-1; TRBD1 matches at 8 bases. The germline V gene encodes CDR1 LNHNV and CDR2 YYDKDF (reference sequence). The CDR3 has 13 residues. The trim removed 7 bases at V and 4 bases at J, leaving 5 bases unmatched. CDR3 nucleotide sequence: TGTGCCACCACCGACAGGGGAAGCACTGAAGCTTTCTTT. Protein: CATTDRGSTEAFF.

This sequence joins TRBV5-5 and TRBJ2-5; the D call may be TRBD1 or TRBD2 (5 bases each). The CDR3 has 13 residues. Trimming took off 4 bases at V and 4 bases at J, with 11 bases between the two ends. The germline CDR1 and CDR2 sequences are SGHKS and YYEKEE (reference sequence). The CDR3 region is CASSRDRLETQYF. In DNA, the CDR3 is TGTGCCAGCAGCCGGGACCGCCTAGAGACCCAGTACTTC.

The V call is TRBV12-3 or TRBV12-4, the J call TRBJ2-3; D perhaps matches TRBD2 (5 bases). With 5 bases removed from V and 2 bases from J, the gap between germline ends came to 11 bases. The CDR3 sequence is 14 residues long. The CDR3 coding sequence is TGTGCCAGCAGTCTCGACGGGAACACAGATACGCAGTATTTT. Translated, it gives CASSLDGNTDTQYF.

A few counts support this clonotype. The rearrangement joins TRBV20-1 to TRBJ1-5; 7 bases agree with TRBD1. In germline, CDR1 is DFQATT, CDR2 SNEGSKA (reference sequence). The CDR3 spans 13 residues. Unmatched junction bases numbered 4, after V lost 5 bases and J lost 3 bases. CDR3 amino acids: CSAGTAINQPQHF. In nucleotides, the CDR3 is TGCAGTGCTGGGACAGCAATCAATCAGCCCCAGCATTTT.

This clonotype has more than one count but fewer than ten. The chain recombines TRBV4-3 with TRBJ2-3; 9 bases agree with TRBD2. This CDR3 contains 18 residues. Germline V gene data show CDR1 as LGHNA and CDR2 as YSLEER. V lost 0 bases, J lost 4 bases, and 11 bases stayed unmatched. The CDR3 coding sequence is TGCGCCAGCAGCCAAGAGAGTTCTATGGGACTAGCATCAGATACGCAGTATTTT. Residues: CASSQESSMGLASDTQYF.

The chain uses TRBV27 and TRBJ1-1; the D gene is possibly TRBD1 (6 bases). This CDR3 comprises 20 residues. The V gene's germline CDR1 is MNHEY and CDR2 SMNVEV (reference sequence). Trimming removed 3 bases from V and 6 bases from J, with 32 bases in between. CDR3 sequence: CASSFGSLLGHVRQDPEAFF. The CDR3 DNA reads TGTGCCAGCAGTTTTGGGTCCCTATTGGGTCATGTCAGACAGGATCCTGAAGCTTTCTTT.

There are a few counts of this clonotype. The chain uses TRBV29-1 and TRBJ2-5, with TRBD1 matching over 8 bases. The CDR3 is 14 amino acids. Per germline, CDR1 SQVTM and CDR2 ANQGSEA. V shed 7 bases and J 9 bases; nucleotides not matched to a gene: 16. The chain's CDR3 is CSATRGQGQEAQYF. For the CDR3, the DNA is TGCAGCGCCACCCGCGGACAGGGCCAGGAGGCCCAGTACTTC.

This clonotype has just a few counts. The DNA is left out, because the CDR3 cannot be placed on it with certainty; the CDR3 is given as TCRdb lists it. V usage is TRBV23-1 and J usage is TRBJ2-2; the D call of TRBD1 is as the table states it, not checked on the DNA. TRBV23-1 has ORF status, its function being uncertain. Both ends counted, the CDR3 spans 13 residues. The CDR3 region is CAIPGKAPGSCFF.

This clonotype was seen a handful of times. This rearrangement joins TRBV9 to TRBJ1-1; D unclear. The CDR3 spans 12 residues. Trimming took off 0 bases at V and 4 bases at J, with 4 bases between the two ends. Germline values: CDR1 SGDLS, CDR2 YYNGEE. CDR3 loop: CASSVVVTEAFF. CDR3 in DNA: TGTGCCAGCAGCGTAGTGGTCACTGAAGCTTTCTTT.

CDR3 nucleotides: TGTGCCAGCAGTTATGTTGCTTCCCCCGAGGGCGGGGAGCTGTTTTTT. Amino acid sequence: CASSYVASPEGGELFF. This rearrangement joins TRBV6-2 or TRBV6-3 to TRBJ2-2, with a possible D match to TRBD2 (5 bases). The germline V gene encodes CDR1 MNHEY and CDR2 SVGEGT. V was clipped by 3 bases and J by 7 bases, with 18 bases between them. The CDR3 sequence is 16 residues long.

The chain recombines TRBV24-1 with TRBJ1-2; no clear D. Trimming cost V 11 bases and J 4 bases, with 10 bases left between them. The CDR3 extends over 11 amino acids. CDR1 and CDR2 from the germline V gene are KGHDR and SFDVKD. The CDR3 loop reads CAMPLVYGYTF. CDR3 bases: TGTGCCATGCCCCTCGTCTATGGCTACACCTTC.

This clonotype was recorded a few times. The chain joins TRBV20-1 to TRBJ1-2; possibly TRBD1 for D (5 bases). V gave up 8 bases and J gave up 2 bases, with 15 bases separating them. The CDR3 has 13 residues. Germline V gene sequence: CDR1 DFQATT, CDR2 SNEGSKA (reference sequence). The CDR3 DNA sequence: TGCAGTACCCCGGGGGGGAAAAACTATGGCTACACCTTC. The encoded protein is CSTPGGKNYGYTF.

This chain links TRBV19 with TRBJ2-1, with TRBD2 matching over 7 bases. The V gene end was trimmed by 1 base and the J gene end by 6 bases; junction bases not matched to a gene: 9. The germline CDR1 and CDR2 sequences are LNHDA and SQIVND (reference sequence). The CDR3 has 16 residues. CDR3 sequence reads: CASSIGLGLGSNEQFF. In DNA, the CDR3 is TGTGCCAGTAGTATAGGCCTCGGACTAGGTTCCAATGAGCAGTTCTTC.

The rearrangement joins TRBV6-5 to TRBJ1-2, with D possibly TRBD1 on 5 matching bases. The CDR3 consists of 14 residues. V dropped 6 bases and J dropped 6 bases, with 17 bases sitting between them. Per the germline V gene, CDR1 is MNHEY and CDR2 is SVGAGI. CDR3 region: CASRTTVLVDGYTF. Here the CDR3 DNA reads TGTGCCAGCAGGACGACAGTCCTAGTGGATGGCTACACCTTC.

This clonotype turned up a few times. V usage is TRBV7-9 and J usage is TRBJ2-1; TRBD2 is a possible D gene (5 bases). V was pared by 6 bases and J by 6 bases, with 9 bases between. CDR3 length: 12 amino acids. The germline V gene has CDR1 SEHNR and CDR2 FQNEAQ (reference sequence). DNA of the CDR3: TGTGCCAGCAGATCCGAGGGCAATGAGCAGTTCTTC. This translates into CASRSEGNEQFF.

A few counts support this clonotype. This chain connects TRBV20-1 to TRBJ2-4; D gene unclear. The CDR3 covers 15 residues. Looked up from germline, CDR1 is DFQATT and CDR2 is SNEGSKA (reference sequence). V was pared by 5 bases and J by 6 bases, with 20 bases between. The CDR3 is CSAPSPRDGPNIQYF. CDR3 sequence (DNA): TGCAGTGCTCCCTCTCCCCGTGATGGGCCAAACATTCAGTACTTC.

This clonotype has just a few counts. The genes are TRBV5-1 and TRBJ1-1, with D perhaps matching TRBD1 (6 bases). V was trimmed by 4 bases and J by 2 bases, leaving 15 bases between them. The germline V gene has CDR1 SGHRS and CDR2 YFSETQ. The CDR3 totals 15 residues. CDR3 sequence: CASSLTSGANTEAFF. In DNA form, the CDR3 reads TGCGCCAGCAGCCTCACCTCGGGGGCCAACACTGAAGCTTTCTTT. The full variable domain, rest sourced from reference TRBV5-1 and TRBJ1-1, is KAGVTQTPRYLIKTRGQQVTLSCSPISGHRSVSWYQQTPGQGLQFLFEYFSETQRNKGNFPGRFSGRQFSNSRSEMNVSTLELGDSALYLCASSLTSGANTEAFFGQGTRLTVV.

In its sample, this clonotype was seen a few times. The CDR3 nucleotides read TGTGCCAGCAGCGAGGGACTAGCGGGGGCAAGCTCCTACAATGAGCAGTTCTTC. This sequence encodes CASSEGLAGASSYNEQFF. The V and J genes are TRBV9 and TRBJ2-1; 14 nucleotides line up with TRBD2. The germline gives CDR1 SGDLS, CDR2 YYNGEE. The CDR3 sequence is 18 residues long. J gave up 0 bases and V 3 bases, and 5 bases lay outside the gene matches.

This chain joins TRBV19 and TRBJ2-2; TRBD2 might be the D (7 bases). The CDR3 has 17 residues. The V and J ends lost 7 bases and 6 bases respectively, with 24 bases between them. Germline CDR1 and CDR2: LNHDA and SQIVND (reference sequence). CDR3 DNA: TGTGCCAGTACCCCCTCGCCCGCGGGGGCGGCGGCCGGGGAGCTGTTTTTT. Translating gives CASTPSPAGAAAGELFF.

This clonotype was seen only a few times. The gene calls are TRBV29-1 and TRBJ1-1; D perhaps matches TRBD1 (5 bases). Germline V gene sequence: CDR1 SQVTM, CDR2 ANQGSEA. V lost 6 bases, J lost 4 bases, and 12 bases lay in between. The CDR3 runs to 12 residues. CDR3 in amino acids: CSVLMQGTEAFF. The DNA for the CDR3 is TGCAGCGTACTAATGCAGGGCACTGAAGCTTTCTTT.